This passage covers 8 T cell receptor beta chains from one sample sequenced in a study of glioma-infiltrating T cells after dendritic cell vaccination. Described time point: after dendritic cell vaccination, including at tumor progression/relapse. TCRdb's copy holds only in-frame clones and misses some; the assay was immunoSEQ multiplex PCR. There are some 99,000 clones in the sample; 75% to 90% occur only once, and 5.4% lies in the top ten. Sequencing was performed on blood, taken after dendritic cell vaccination. Receptor source: a human donor with glioblastoma.

The table lists this clone with a few counts. The genes are TRBV5-8 and TRBJ1-1; D remains ambiguous. The ends were cut back, 4 bases at V and 3 bases at J, with 13 bases in the middle. This CDR3 is 14 amino acids long. Per germline, CDR1 SGHTS and CDR2 YDEGEE. CDR3 in DNA: TGTGCCAGCAGCGTCACAGCCTACTACACTGAAGCTTTCTTT. This encodes CASSVTAYYTEAFF.

This chain connects TRBV5-1 to TRBJ2-2, with D tentatively TRBD1 (5 bases). V dropped 0 bases and J dropped 3 bases, with 9 bases sitting between them. The CDR3 runs 15 residues. Germline CDR1 SGHRS, CDR2 YFSETQ. The CDR3 spells CASSLVGADTGELFF. The CDR3 nucleotides read TGCGCCAGCAGCTTGGTAGGGGCGGACACCGGGGAGCTGTTTTTT.

CDR3 region: CASSIGRGSSYEQYF. The CDR3 nucleotides read TGTGCCAGTAGTATAGGCCGAGGCAGCTCCTACGAGCAGTACTTC. V gene TRBV19 combines with J gene TRBJ2-7, with D uncertain. This CDR3 has 15 amino acids. V was trimmed by 1 base and J by 0 bases, leaving 10 bases between them. The V gene's germline CDR1 is LNHDA and CDR2 SQIVND (reference sequence).

CDR3 nucleotides: TGTGCCAGCTCGCTCACGGGGCGGGGGGCCCAAGAGACCCAGTACTTC. Translating it yields CASSLTGRGAQETQYF. The rearrangement joins TRBV5-4 to TRBJ2-5; 8 positions agree with TRBD2. V trimming: 7 bases; J trimming: 1 base; junction bases outside the gene matches: 12. This CDR3 has 16 amino acids. Germline CDR1 SGHNT, CDR2 YYREEE (reference sequence).

The genes are TRBV19 and TRBJ2-3, with D tentatively TRBD2 (7 bases). The germline V and J ends were trimmed by 8 bases and 4 bases, with 10 bases remaining between them. From germline, CDR1 is LNHDA and CDR2 SQIVND (reference sequence). This CDR3 is 12 amino acids long. The CDR3 DNA reads as TGTGCCAGTGAGGGGGGGGCAGATACGCAGTATTTT. Its protein product is CASEGGADTQYF.

The rearrangement joins TRBV6-5 to TRBJ2-4; D is possibly TRBD1 (6 bases). Germline V gives CDR1 MNHEY, CDR2 SVGAGI. Trimming took 6 bases from V and 0 from J, leaving 9 bases between them. The CDR3 is 14 residues long. CDR3 nucleotides: TGTGCCAGCAGCCAGGGGATAGCCAAAAACATTCAGTACTTC. Protein sequence: CASSQGIAKNIQYF.

V gene TRBV10-3 combines with J gene TRBJ1-2; TRBD1 matches at 8 bases. The CDR3 is 14 amino acids. Germline V lookup: CDR1 ENHRY, CDR2 SYGVKD. J lost 8 bases, V lost 0 bases, and 5 bases had no gene match. The CDR3 bases are TGTGCCATCAGTGAGTCGGGGACAGGTCTCGGCTACACCTTC. The encoded protein is CAISESGTGLGYTF.

The chain uses TRBV7-9 and TRBJ1-1, with D maybe TRBD1 (6 bases). This CDR3 spans 14 amino acids. V lost 5 bases and J 5 bases, leaving 15 bases between the germline ends. Germline loops: CDR1 SEHNR, CDR2 FQNEAQ (reference sequence). CDR3 bases: TGTGCCAGCAGCAAACAGGGAGAGAAGACTGAAGCTTTCTTT. It specifies CASSKQGEKTEAFF.